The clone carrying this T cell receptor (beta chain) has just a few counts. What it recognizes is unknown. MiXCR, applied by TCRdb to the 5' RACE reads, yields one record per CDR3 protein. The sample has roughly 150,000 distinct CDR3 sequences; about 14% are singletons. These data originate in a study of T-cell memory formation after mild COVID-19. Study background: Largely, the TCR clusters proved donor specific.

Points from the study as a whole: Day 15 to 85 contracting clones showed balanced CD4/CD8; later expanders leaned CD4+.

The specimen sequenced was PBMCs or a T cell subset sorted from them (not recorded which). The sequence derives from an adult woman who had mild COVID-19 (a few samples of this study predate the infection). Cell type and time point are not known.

The CDR3 here is CATSRDREASPLHF. The CDR3 DNA reads TGTGCCACCAGCAGAGATCGGGAAGCTTCACCCCTCCACTTT. V and J are TRBV15 and TRBJ1-6; no definite D call. V gave up 0 bases and J gave up 9 bases, with 9 bases separating them. The CDR3 is made up of 14 amino acids. Germline V CDR1 and CDR2: LNHNV, YYDKDF (reference sequence). Full variable domain (outside the CDR3, taken from reference TRBV15 and TRBJ1-6): DAMVIQNPRYQVTQFGKPVTLSCSQTLNHNVMYWYQQKSSQAPKLLFHYYDKDFNNEADTPDNFQSRRPNTSFCFLDIRSPGLGDTAMYLCATSRDREASPLHFGNGTRLTVT.